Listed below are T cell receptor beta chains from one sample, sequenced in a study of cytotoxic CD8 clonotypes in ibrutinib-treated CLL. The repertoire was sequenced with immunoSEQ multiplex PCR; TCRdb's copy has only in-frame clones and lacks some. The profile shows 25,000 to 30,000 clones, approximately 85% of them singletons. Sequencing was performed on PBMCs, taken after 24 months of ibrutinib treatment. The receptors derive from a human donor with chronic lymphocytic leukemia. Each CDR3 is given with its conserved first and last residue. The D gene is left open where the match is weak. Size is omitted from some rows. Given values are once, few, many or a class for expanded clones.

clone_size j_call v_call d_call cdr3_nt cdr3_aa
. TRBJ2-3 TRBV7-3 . TGTGCCAGCAGCCCCGGGGGCGGGGCCTATTCTTTCGATACGCAGTATTTT CASSPGGGAYSFDTQYF
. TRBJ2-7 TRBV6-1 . TGTGCCAGCAGTCCACAGGGTAACTCCTACGAGCAGTACTTC CASSPQGNSYEQYF
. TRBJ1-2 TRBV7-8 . TGTGCCAGCAGCCGGACCGAGACGGATCATGGCTACACCTTC CASSRTETDHGYTF
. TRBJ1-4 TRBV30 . TGTGCCTGGACGGAGGGGGTCTCGGAAAAACTGTTTTTT CAWTEGVSEKLFF
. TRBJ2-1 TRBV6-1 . TGTGCCAGCTTGGGTTGGGCAGTGGGTAATGAGCAGTTCTTC CASLGWAVGNEQFF
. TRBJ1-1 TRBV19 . TGTGCCAGTAGTATGAAGGGCCGGAACACTGAAGCTTTCTTT CASSMKGRNTEAFF
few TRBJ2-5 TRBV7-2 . TGTGCCAGCAGCTTTCAAGAGACCCAGTACTTC CASSFQETQYF
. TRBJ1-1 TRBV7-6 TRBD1 TGTGCCAGCATCGACAGGGACTCATACACTGAAGCTTTCTTT CASIDRDSYTEAFF
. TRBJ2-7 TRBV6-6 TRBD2 TGTGCCAGCAGCCCCGGGAGGGGGTCTCGCGAGCAGTACTTC CASSPGRGSREQYF
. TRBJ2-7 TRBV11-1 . TGTGCCAGCAGCTTAGTAGGACAGTCTGGCTCCTACGAGCAGTACTTC CASSLVGQSGSYEQYF
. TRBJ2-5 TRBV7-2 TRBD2 TGTGCCAGCAGCGCGGGGGGGCCGACAGAGACCCAGTACTTC CASSAGGPTETQYF
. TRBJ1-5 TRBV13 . TGTGCCAGCAGCTTAGGCCAAAGCAATCAGCCCCAGCATTTT CASSLGQSNQPQHF
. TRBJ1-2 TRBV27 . TGTGCCAGCAGTTTGAAGGGTGGGAACTATGGCTACACCTTC CASSLKGGNYGYTF
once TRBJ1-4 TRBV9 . TGTGCCAGCAGCACAGGGATTTTAACTAATGAAAAACTGTTTTTT CASSTGILTNEKLFF
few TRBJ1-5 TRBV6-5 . TGTGCCAGCAGTTACAGAGGTTTTGACCAGCATTTT CASSYRGFDQHF
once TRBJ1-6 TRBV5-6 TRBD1 TGTGCCAGCAGCTTAATAGGGACAGGGGTTTCACCCCTCCACTTT CASSLIGTGVSPLHF
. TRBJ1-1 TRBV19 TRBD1 TGTGCCAGTAGTCGGGACAGGGTCTCGACGACTGAAGCTTTCTTT CASSRDRVSTTEAFF
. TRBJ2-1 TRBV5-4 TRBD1 TGTGCCAGCAGGACAGGGGGCCACAATGAGCAGTTCTTC CASRTGGHNEQFF